The clone carrying this TCR beta chain was picked up many times. The antigen is not known. In germline, CDR1 is SGHRS, CDR2 YFSETQ. The CDR3 runs 15 residues. V lost 1 base to trimming and J lost 0 bases, with 7 bases between them. This record belongs to a study of T-cell memory formation after mild COVID-19. In the study overall: There were largely donor-specific TCR clusters.

The 5'RACE method, run with constant-segment primers, produced TCR alpha and TCR beta cDNA libraries (carrying sample barcodes and UMIs). TCRdb independently ran MiXCR on the 5' RACE reads; one entry per CDR3 protein. This table has about 150,000 distinct CDR3 sequences, under 7% appearing once. The study, taken as a whole, reports: Chiefly within CM and EM were the contracting CD4+ clones; CD8+ ones were within EMRA. Cross-reactive memory apparently joined, as some responding clones appeared in pre-infection memory.

The chain is built from TRBV5-1 and TRBJ2-2; D uncertain. The material sequenced was PBMCs or a T cell subset sorted from them (not recorded which). The TCR was taken from an adult woman who had mild COVID-19 (a few samples of this study predate the infection). Cell type and time point are not known. This CDR3 reads CASSLIDPNTGELFF. CDR3 sequence (DNA): TGCGCCAGCAGCTTGATTGACCCGAACACCGGGGAGCTGTTTTTT.